This TCR beta chain appears in the sequencing data of a study of blood T cell repertoires in COVID-19. Germline V gene lookup returns CDR1 SGHRS and CDR2 YFSETQ. This CDR3 spans 13 amino acids. Trimming removed 1 base at V and 3 bases at J, with 7 bases between. Produced via immunoSEQ multiplex PCR; TCRdb's table is partial and in-frame only. Of 65,000 or so clones in the sample, around 65% were seen once. This clonotype was sampled from a woman aged 60-75 years who had been exposed to COVID-19. The sample taken for sequencing was PBMCs or T cells enriched from blood (not recorded which). The V gene is TRBV5-1, the J gene TRBJ2-5; D might be TRBD1 (6 bases). This chain's CDR3 is CASSLTGKETQYF. In DNA form, the CDR3 reads TGCGCCAGCAGCTTGACAGGGAAAGAGACCCAGTACTTC.